This TCR beta chain was found in a study of memory CD4+ T cells and cytomegalovirus serostatus (dated by TCRdb to the late 2010s). For the study in its entirety: The 33 healthy Belgian adults in the cohort included 9 who were CMV seropositive and around 25 who were CMV seronegative. To replicate a published TCR-based CMV serostatus classifier, the researchers sequenced the CD4+ memory TCRbeta repertoires of a Belgian cohort whose cytomegalovirus serostatus was known.

The paper's findings and limits, for the study overall: The results were interpreted as suggesting that the CMV-associated TCR signature is mostly present in the CD4+ memory repertoire. On the Belgian cohort, the classifier based on the original framework reached a median bootstrapped AUC of 0.95, with a 95% CI of 0.76-1.00. Of 164 previously reported CMV-associated TCRbeta sequences, around 70 appeared in the CD4+ memory repertoires, each in one to five individuals. For CMV serostatus prediction, a median bootstrapped AUC of about 0.96 was reached with the original framework, and a median bootstrapped AUC of about 0.91 was reached with a US-trained random forest. Only CD4+CD45RO+ memory cells were sequenced, in contrast to the original study, in which naive and memory CD4+ and CD8+ populations were covered.

With regard to this clone: What antigen it recognizes has not been identified. The sample holds no much larger clone one base away, and base qualities are not on file.

A FACSAria II was used to sort memory CD4+ T cells, defined as single viable CD3+CD4+CD8-CD45RO+ cells. CMV serostatus was assessed using a Roche Elecsys assay, by which serum IgG against CMV pp150, pp28, p38 and p52 was detected. Once the samples were thawed, total CD4+ T cells were enriched through positive selection using CD4 magnetic microbeads. Samples originated from another study that specifically interrogated the CD4+ T cell memory repertoire. Peripheral blood mononuclear cells were isolated and cryopreserved according to standard operating procedures, and serum was stored at -80 degrees C. CD3-PerCP (BW264/56), CD4-APC (RPA-T4), CD45RO-PE (UCHT1) and CD8-Pacific Orange (3B5) antibodies were used for staining, and non-viable cells were excluded with Sytox blue. Genomic DNA was extracted from sorted cells with the Quick-DNA Microprep Kit. Amplification of TCRbeta DNA was done with the immunoSEQ hsTCRbeta kit, following the protocol from the manufacturer. TCRbeta libraries were sequenced on an Illumina MiSeq instrument. Per the authors' processing: Once out-of-frame sequences had been removed, approximately 2,000,000 distinct TCRbeta sequences were left, which works out to an average of about 67,000 per individual. Each individual was scored using the number of around 180 previously reported CMV-associated TCRbeta sequences that the individual carried and the total number of productive distinct TCRbeta sequences. A beta-binomial model was reimplemented in Python, and random forests from scikit-learn, run with default parameters, were trained on data from the US cohort. On the Belgian cohort, classifier performance was reported as the median AUC, along with percentile confidence intervals, across 10,000 bootstrap iterations. TCRdb carries this immuneACCESS record with in-frame sequences only. Its versions omit some clonotypes, under half of them owing to an unresolved V gene in the studies checked, with the rest unexplained. V and J calls and clone size are given by that table; D and trimming were obtained from the DNA. The sample table shows 46,000 or so clones, and 60% to 85% are seen once. The ten biggest clones cover about 0.6% of the sample.

The CDR3 runs 13 amino acids, cysteine and phenylalanine included. Just CDR3 DNA is preserved here, 39 bases in frame from base 1. The germline V gene gives CDR1 as ENHRY and CDR2 as SYGVKD. V has 6 bases trimmed and J has 6 bases trimmed; junction bases matching no gene number 6. Sequenced: memory CD4+ T cells from blood. This receptor was taken from an adult in good health and CMV-seronegative. The chain uses TRBV10-3 and TRBJ1-1; 8 bases in between match TRBD1. The CDR3 reads as follows: CAISETGAPEAFF. At the DNA level, the sequence is TGTGCCATCAGCGAGACAGGGGCCCCTGAAGCTTTCTTT.